The subject of this entry is one T cell receptor beta chain. Germline V lookup: CDR1 MNHNY, CDR2 SVGAGI (reference sequence). Deletions cut 3 bases from V and 2 bases from J, with 14 bases between. This CDR3 has 15 residues. The TCR beta repertoire was assessed by survey-level immunoSEQ sequencing. Some clones are missing from TCRdb's copy, which holds only in-frame ones; the method was immunoSEQ multiplex PCR. The sample shows about 50,000 clones, more than 80% of them seen only once. The V gene is TRBV6-6, the J gene TRBJ2-7, with D perhaps TRBD2 (6 bases). The sequencing input was PBMCs. This TCR was sampled from a man aged 35-49 years with rheumatoid arthritis. The DNA for the CDR3 is TGTGCCAGCAGTTATCCCTCTAGCGTACCCTACGAGCAGTACTTC. Its translation: CASSYPSSVPYEQYF.